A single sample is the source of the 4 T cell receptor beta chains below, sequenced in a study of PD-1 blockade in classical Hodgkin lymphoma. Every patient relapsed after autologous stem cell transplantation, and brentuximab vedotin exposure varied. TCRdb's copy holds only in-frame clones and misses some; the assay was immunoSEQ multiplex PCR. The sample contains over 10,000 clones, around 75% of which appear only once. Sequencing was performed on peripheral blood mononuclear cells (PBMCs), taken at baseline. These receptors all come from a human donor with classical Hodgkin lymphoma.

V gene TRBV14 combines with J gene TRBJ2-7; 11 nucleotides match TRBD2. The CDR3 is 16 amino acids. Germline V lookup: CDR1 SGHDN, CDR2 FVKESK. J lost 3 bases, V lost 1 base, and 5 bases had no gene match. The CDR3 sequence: CASSQGRGLAGYEQYF. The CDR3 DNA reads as TGTGCCAGCAGCCAAGGCCGTGGACTAGCGGGCTACGAGCAGTACTTC.

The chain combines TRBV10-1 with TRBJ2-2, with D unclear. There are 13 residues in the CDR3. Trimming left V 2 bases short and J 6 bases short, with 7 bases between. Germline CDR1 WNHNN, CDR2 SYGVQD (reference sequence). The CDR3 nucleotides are TGCGCCAGCAGTGAGACCCGGGCCGGGGAGCTGTTTTTT. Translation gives CASSETRAGELFF.

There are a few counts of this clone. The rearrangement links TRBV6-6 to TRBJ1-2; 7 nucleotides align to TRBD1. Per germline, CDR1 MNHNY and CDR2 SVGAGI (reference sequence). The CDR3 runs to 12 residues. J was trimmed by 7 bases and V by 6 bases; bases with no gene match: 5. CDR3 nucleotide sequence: TGTGCCAGCAGCAAGACAGGGCTTGGCTACACCTTC. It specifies CASSKTGLGYTF.

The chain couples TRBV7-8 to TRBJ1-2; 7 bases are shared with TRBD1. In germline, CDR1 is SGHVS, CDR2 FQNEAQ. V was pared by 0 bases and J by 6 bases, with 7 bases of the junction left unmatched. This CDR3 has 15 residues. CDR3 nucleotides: TGTGCCAGCAGCTTAGCCAGACAGGGCTGGGATGGCTACACCTTC. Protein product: CASSLARQGWDGYTF.